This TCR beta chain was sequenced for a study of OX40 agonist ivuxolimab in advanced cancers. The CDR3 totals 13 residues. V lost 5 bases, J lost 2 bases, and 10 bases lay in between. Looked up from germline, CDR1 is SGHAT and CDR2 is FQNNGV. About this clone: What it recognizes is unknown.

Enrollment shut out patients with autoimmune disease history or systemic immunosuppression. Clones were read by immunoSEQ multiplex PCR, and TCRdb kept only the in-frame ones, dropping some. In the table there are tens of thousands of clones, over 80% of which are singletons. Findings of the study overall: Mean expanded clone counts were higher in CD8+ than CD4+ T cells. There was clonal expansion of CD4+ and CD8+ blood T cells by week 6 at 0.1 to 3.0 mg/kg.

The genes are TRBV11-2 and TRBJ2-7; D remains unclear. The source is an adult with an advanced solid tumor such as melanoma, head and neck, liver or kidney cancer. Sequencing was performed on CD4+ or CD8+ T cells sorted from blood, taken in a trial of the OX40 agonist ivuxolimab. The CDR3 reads CASSRSTAYEQYF. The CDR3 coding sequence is TGTGCCAGCAGCCGTTCAACGGCCTACGAGCAGTACTTC.